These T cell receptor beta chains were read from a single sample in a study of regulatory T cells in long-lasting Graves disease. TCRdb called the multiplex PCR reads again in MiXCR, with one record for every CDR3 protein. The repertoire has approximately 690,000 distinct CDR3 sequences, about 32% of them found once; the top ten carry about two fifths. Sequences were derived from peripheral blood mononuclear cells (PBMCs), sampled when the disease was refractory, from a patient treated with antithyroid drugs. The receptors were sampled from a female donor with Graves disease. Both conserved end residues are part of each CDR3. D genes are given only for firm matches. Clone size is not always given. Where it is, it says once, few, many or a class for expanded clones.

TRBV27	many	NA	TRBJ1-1	CASSQNRALVNTEAFF	TGTGCCAGCAGCCAAAACAGGGCATTGGTGAACACTGAAGCTTTCTTT
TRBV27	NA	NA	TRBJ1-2	CASRAHGDSYTF	TGTGCCAGCAGGGCCCACGGGGATAGCTACACCTTC
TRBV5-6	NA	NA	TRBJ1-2	CASSLFQEFDGYTF	TGTGCCAGCAGCTTGTTCCAGGAGTTCGATGGCTACACCTTC
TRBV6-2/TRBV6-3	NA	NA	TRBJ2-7	CASSYTRVPYEQYF	TGTGCCAGCAGTTATACGAGGGTACCCTACGAGCAGTACTTC
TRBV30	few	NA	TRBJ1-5	CAWSAGRSQPQHF	TGTGCCTGGAGTGCTGGGAGGAGTCAGCCCCAGCATTTT
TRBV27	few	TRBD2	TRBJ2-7	CASSLWGLAADYEQYF	TGTGCCAGCAGTTTATGGGGACTAGCGGCAGACTACGAGCAGTACTTC
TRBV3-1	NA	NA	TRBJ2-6	CASSQESGANVLTF	TGTGCCAGCAGCCAAGAGTCTGGGGCCAACGTCCTGACTTTC
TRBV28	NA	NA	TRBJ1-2	CASTDRVGGRGYGYTF	TGTGCCAGCACCGATAGGGTTGGGGGGCGCGGATATGGCTACACCTTC
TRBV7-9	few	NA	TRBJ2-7	CASSPPKSSYEQYF	TGTGCCAGCAGCCCCCCGAAGAGCTCCTACGAGCAGTACTTC
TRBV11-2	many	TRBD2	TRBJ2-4	CASSTGGAKNIQYF	TGTGCCAGCAGTACCGGGGGGGCCAAAAACATTCAGTACTTC
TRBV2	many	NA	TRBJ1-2	CASSRTVRGYTF	TGTGCCAGCAGCAGGACAGTTCGCGGCTACACCTTC
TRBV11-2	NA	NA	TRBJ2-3	CASSPTHTDTQYF	TGTGCCAGCAGCCCCACACACACAGATACGCAGTATTTT
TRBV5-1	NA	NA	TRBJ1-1	CASSDPGSAFF	TGCGCCAGCAGCGACCCAGGGTCGGCTTTCTTT
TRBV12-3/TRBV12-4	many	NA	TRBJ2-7	CASSFTVPGEQYF	TGTGCCAGCAGTTTTACGGTCCCGGGGGAGCAGTACTTC
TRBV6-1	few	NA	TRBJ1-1	CASSEAGLNTEAFF	TGTGCCAGCAGTGAAGCAGGGTTGAACACTGAAGCTTTCTTT
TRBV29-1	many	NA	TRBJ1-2	CSVPGTGFYGYTF	TGCAGCGTCCCCGGAACAGGGTTCTATGGCTACACCTTC
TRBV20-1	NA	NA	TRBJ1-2	CSAPKGNNGYTF	TGCAGTGCCCCCAAGGGGAATAATGGCTACACCTTC
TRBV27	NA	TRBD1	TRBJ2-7	CASSVGQASSYEQYF	TGTGCCAGCAGCGTCGGACAGGCGAGCTCCTACGAGCAGTACTTC
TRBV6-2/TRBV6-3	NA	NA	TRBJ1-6	CASRTAGGDSPLHF	TGTGCCAGCAGGACCGCGGGGGGAGACTCACCCCTCCACTTT
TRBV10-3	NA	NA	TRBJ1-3	CAISDGGLGNTIYF	TGTGCCATCAGTGACGGGGGGCTTGGAAACACCATATATTTT
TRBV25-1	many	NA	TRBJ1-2	CASSERGNYGYTF	TGTGCCAGCAGTGAAAGGGGGAACTATGGCTACACCTTC
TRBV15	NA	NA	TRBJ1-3	CATSASSGNTIYF	TGTGCCACCTCGGCCAGCTCTGGAAACACCATATATTTT
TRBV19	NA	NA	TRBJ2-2	CASSIDSTGELFF	TGTGCCAGTAGTATTGACAGTACCGGGGAGCTGTTTTTT
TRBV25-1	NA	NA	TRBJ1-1	CASSGFGPNTEAFF	TGTGCCAGCAGTGGCTTTGGGCCGAACACTGAAGCTTTCTTT
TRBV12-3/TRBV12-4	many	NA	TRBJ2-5	CASSFRGGETQYF	TGTGCCAGCAGTTTTCGAGGGGGAGAGACCCAGTACTTC
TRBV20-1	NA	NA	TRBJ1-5	CSASTAINQPQHF	TGCAGTGCTAGCACAGCGATCAATCAGCCCCAGCATTTT
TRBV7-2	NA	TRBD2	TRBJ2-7	CASTPGTSGYEQYF	TGTGCCAGCACCCCCGGGACTAGCGGGTACGAGCAGTACTTC
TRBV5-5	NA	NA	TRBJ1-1	CASSSTGFGTEAFF	TGTGCCAGCAGCTCTACAGGGTTCGGAACTGAAGCTTTCTTT
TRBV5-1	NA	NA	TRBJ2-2	CASRRADANTGELFF	TGCGCCAGCAGAAGGGCGGATGCGAACACCGGGGAGCTGTTTTTT
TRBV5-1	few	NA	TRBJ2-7	CASSFGIPGLDSYEQYF	TGCGCCAGCAGCTTTGGTATTCCGGGACTCGACTCCTACGAGCAGTACTTC
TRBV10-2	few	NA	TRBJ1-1	CASSPRTREEAFF	TGCGCCAGCAGTCCCAGGACGAGGGAGGAGGCTTTCTTT
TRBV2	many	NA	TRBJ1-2	CASSGNRENYGYTF	TGTGCCAGCAGTGGCAACAGGGAAAACTATGGCTACACCTTC
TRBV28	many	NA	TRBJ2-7	CASSSTGTSYEQYF	TGTGCCAGCAGTTCGACCGGGACATCCTACGAGCAGTACTTC
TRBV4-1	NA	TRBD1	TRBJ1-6	CASSQPGTANSPLHF	TGCGCCAGCAGCCAACCTGGGACAGCTAATTCACCCCTCCACTTT
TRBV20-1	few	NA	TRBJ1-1	CSAAQGWGMNTEAFF	TGCAGTGCCGCGCAGGGGTGGGGCATGAACACTGAAGCTTTCTTT
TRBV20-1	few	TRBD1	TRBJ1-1	CSGGQANTEAFF	TGCAGTGGGGGACAGGCGAACACTGAAGCTTTCTTT
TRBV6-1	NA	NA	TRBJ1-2	CASTRTGNGGYTF	TGTGCCAGCACCAGAACAGGGAACGGTGGCTACACCTTC
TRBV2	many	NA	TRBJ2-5	CASTPDATQYF	TGTGCCAGCACCCCGGATGCGACCCAGTACTTC
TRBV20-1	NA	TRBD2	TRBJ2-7	CSALARDYVGHF	TGCAGTGCCCTAGCGAGGGACTACGTCGGGCACTTC
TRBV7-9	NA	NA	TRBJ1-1	CASSLTIDTEAFF	TGTGCCAGCAGCTTAACCATAGACACTGAAGCTTTCTTT
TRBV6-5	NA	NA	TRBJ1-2	CASRYYTGTYTF	TGTGCCAGCAGATACTACACCGGGACTTACACCTTC
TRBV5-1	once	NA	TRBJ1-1	CASSLAVREAFF	TGCGCCAGCAGCTTGGCCGTCAGGGAAGCTTTCTTT
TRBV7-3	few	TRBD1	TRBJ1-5	CASSNSHRGSNQPQHF	TGTGCCAGCAGTAATTCACACAGGGGGAGCAATCAGCCCCAGCATTTT
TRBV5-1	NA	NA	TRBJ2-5	CASSEGGPETQYF	TGCGCCAGCAGCGAGGGAGGACCTGAGACCCAGTACTTC
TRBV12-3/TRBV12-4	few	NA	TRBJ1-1	CASSFSQNEAFF	TGTGCCAGCAGTTTTTCCCAGAATGAAGCTTTCTTT
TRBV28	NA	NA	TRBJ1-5	CAAPRGEKSNQPQHF	TGTGCCGCCCCAAGGGGGGAGAAGAGCAATCAGCCCCAGCATTTT
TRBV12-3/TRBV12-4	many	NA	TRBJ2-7	CASSLGGFEQYF	TGTGCCAGCAGTTTAGGGGGGTTCGAGCAGTACTTC
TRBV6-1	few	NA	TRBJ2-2	CASSEIRPPNTGELFF	TGTGCCAGCAGTGAAATACGGCCTCCGAACACCGGGGAGCTGTTTTTT
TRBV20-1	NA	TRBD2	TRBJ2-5	CSARDWDRGSLAGGPGQETQYF	TGCAGTGCTAGAGATTGGGACAGGGGTTCACTAGCGGGAGGGCCAGGCCAAGAGACCCAGTACTTC
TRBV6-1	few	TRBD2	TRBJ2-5	CASSNGLAGGETQYF	TGTGCCAGCAGTAATGGACTAGCGGGAGGAGAGACCCAGTACTTC
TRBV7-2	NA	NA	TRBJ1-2	CASSYESKVWSYTF	TGTGCCAGCAGCTACGAGTCCAAAGTATGGAGCTACACCTTC
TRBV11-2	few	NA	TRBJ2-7	CASSLDSTSHEQYF	TGTGCCAGCAGCTTAGATTCGACGAGCCACGAGCAGTACTTC